This TCR beta chain was sequenced during a study of breast tumors, draining lymph nodes, adjacent tissues. Study outcomes and limitations: Compared with basal-like, luminal-like tumors shared significantly more repertoire with nontumor tissue. Tumor repertoires ranked between lymph nodes and nontumor tissue in diversity, with V and J gene preferences.

This clonotype was picked up a small number of times. The antigen is not known. The ends were cut back, 0 bases at V and 0 bases at J, with 5 bases in the middle. The CDR3 totals 14 residues. Germline V lookup: CDR1 SGHDN, CDR2 FVKESK. The lymph nodes were axillary draining lymph nodes from breast cancer patients. TCRdb fed the multiplex PCR reads into MiXCR, producing one record per CDR3 protein. The table shows about 180,000 distinct CDR3 sequences, with about 33% occurring only once. The J gene is TRBJ1-1, the V gene TRBV14; D ambiguous. This receptor was taken from a female donor with breast cancer. Some clones in this sample may be carry-over from other donors' samples. Sequences were obtained from axillary lymph node tissue. The CDR3 region has the DNA TGTGCCAGCAGCCAAGATCGGATGAACACTGAAGCTTTCTTT. It yields the protein CASSQDRMNTEAFF.